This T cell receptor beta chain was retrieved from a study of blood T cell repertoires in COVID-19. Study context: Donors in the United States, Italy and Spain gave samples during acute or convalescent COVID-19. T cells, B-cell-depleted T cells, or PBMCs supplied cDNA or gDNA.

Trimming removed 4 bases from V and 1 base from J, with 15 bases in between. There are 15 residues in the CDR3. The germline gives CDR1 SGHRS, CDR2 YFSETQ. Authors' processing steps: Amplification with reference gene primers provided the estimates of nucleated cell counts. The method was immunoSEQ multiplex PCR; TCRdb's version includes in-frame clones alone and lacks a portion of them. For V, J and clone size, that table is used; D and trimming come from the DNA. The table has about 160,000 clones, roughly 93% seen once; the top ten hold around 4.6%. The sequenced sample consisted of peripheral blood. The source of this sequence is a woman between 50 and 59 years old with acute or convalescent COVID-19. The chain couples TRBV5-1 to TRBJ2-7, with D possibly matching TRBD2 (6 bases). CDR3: CASSPGGLASYEQYF. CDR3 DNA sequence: TGCGCCAGCAGCCCCGGAGGGTTGGCGTCCTACGAGCAGTACTTC.